The rows below give T cell receptor beta chains drawn from one sample of a study of blood T cell repertoires in COVID-19. Some clones are missing from TCRdb's copy, which holds only in-frame ones; the method was immunoSEQ multiplex PCR. The repertoire includes almost 250,000 clones, over 75% of them detected once, and 9.1% sits in the top ten. The sample was PBMCs or T cells enriched from blood (not recorded which). Source of these receptors: a woman in her forties or fifties with acute COVID-19. Each CDR3 is given with its conserved first and last residue. A D gene is named only where the DNA matches it firmly. A clone size is listed for some rows: how often the clone was seen (once, few, many), or a class if it is expanded.

clone size	V gene	D gene	J gene	CDR3 protein	CDR3 DNA
-	TRBV6-5	-	TRBJ1-5	CASSYGGRNQPQHF	TGTGCCAGCAGTTACGGGGGCCGCAATCAGCCCCAGCATTTT
-	TRBV29-1	-	TRBJ1-2	CSVGTGSGYTF	TGCAGCGTTGGAACAGGCAGCGGCTACACCTTC
-	TRBV5-1	-	TRBJ2-1	CASSLNSPNEQFF	TGCGCCAGCAGCTTGAACTCGCCTAATGAGCAGTTCTTC
-	TRBV20-1	TRBD1	TRBJ2-7	CSASLRQGNKDEQYF	TGCAGTGCTAGTCTGAGACAGGGTAACAAGGACGAGCAGTACTTC
few	TRBV7-2	-	TRBJ2-3	CASSSLTGISTDTQYF	TGTGCCAGCAGCTCCCTGACGGGGATAAGCACAGATACGCAGTATTTT
-	TRBV5-1	-	TRBJ1-1	CASSFYLNTEAFF	TGCGCCAGCAGCTTTTATCTGAACACTGAAGCTTTCTTT
-	TRBV27	TRBD2	TRBJ2-1	CASSLREGNEQFF	TGTGCCAGCAGTCTACGGGAGGGTAATGAGCAGTTCTTC
-	TRBV7-2	TRBD1	TRBJ1-1	CASSLVDRPLEAFF	TGTGCCAGCAGCTTAGTGGACAGGCCCCTGGAAGCTTTCTTT
-	TRBV7-9	-	TRBJ1-2	CASSLESSGTGYGYTF	TGTGCCAGCAGCTTAGAGTCCTCAGGTACCGGCTATGGCTACACCTTC
-	TRBV7-2	TRBD1	TRBJ1-3	CASSSGQFSGNTIYF	TGTGCCAGCAGCTCGGGACAGTTCTCTGGAAACACCATATATTTT
-	TRBV7-9	TRBD1	TRBJ1-2	CASSYGQGIDGYTF	TGTGCCAGCAGCTACGGACAGGGGATCGATGGCTACACCTTC
-	TRBV7-3	-	TRBJ2-5	CASSQSAQETQYF	TGTGCCAGCAGCCAGTCCGCCCAAGAGACCCAGTACTTC
-	TRBV6-5	TRBD1	TRBJ1-2	CASRQGAVESGGYTF	TGTGCCAGCAGACAGGGGGCAGTTGAATCGGGTGGCTACACCTTC
once	TRBV7-8	-	TRBJ1-5	CASSSLTKRGQPQHF	TGTGCCAGCAGCTCTCTGACAAAACGGGGGCAGCCCCAGCATTTT
-	TRBV11-2	-	TRBJ2-1	CASSLDLGVSYNEQFF	TGTGCCAGCAGCTTAGATCTAGGGGTCTCCTACAATGAGCAGTTCTTC
-	TRBV7-2	TRBD1	TRBJ1-1	CASSPGQGYSEAFF	TGTGCCAGCAGCCCTGGACAGGGTTATTCTGAAGCTTTCTTT
-	TRBV9	-	TRBJ1-2	CASSPTGGSSGYTF	TGTGCCAGCAGCCCTACAGGAGGGAGTTCGGGCTACACCTTC
-	TRBV9	TRBD1	TRBJ2-6	CASSVVTGDQVSGANVLTF	TGTGCCAGCAGCGTAGTAACAGGGGACCAGGTCTCTGGGGCCAACGTCCTGACTTTC
-	TRBV30	-	TRBJ1-1	CAFDGQGIRNTEAFF	TGTGCCTTCGATGGCCAGGGGATCAGGAACACTGAAGCTTTCTTT
-	TRBV11-2	TRBD1	TRBJ1-1	CASSSGGQGAFLHTEAFF	TGTGCCAGCAGCTCGGGAGGACAGGGGGCGTTTCTGCACACTGAAGCTTTCTTT
once	TRBV25-1	TRBD1	TRBJ1-2	CASSDSGQGVYGYTF	TGTGCCAGCAGTGACTCTGGACAGGGAGTCTATGGCTACACCTTC
-	TRBV6-5	-	TRBJ1-1	CASRRDRLGPEAFF	TGTGCCAGCAGGAGAGACCGATTGGGCCCTGAAGCTTTCTTT